This passage covers 7 T cell receptor beta chains from one sample sequenced in a study of T cell responses to AZD1222 COVID-19 vaccine (dated by TCRdb to the early 2020s). The library was generated by the immunoSEQ multiplex PCR assay. Here the immuneACCESS table is served through TCRdb, limited to in-frame sequences with V and J called. Missing clones are a known gap in these copies; in checked studies unresolved V genes cover under half, and the rest lacks a known reason. This sample gives more than 120,000 clones in total; 88% of them show up just once. Jointly, the top ten make up 5% to 6.5% of the sample. The time point label corresponds to: about 28 days (+/-7) after the second vaccine dose. The meaning of the sample's treatment or condition label: meningococcal conjugate vaccine given as trial control. The material was peripheral blood, obtained 28 days after the second dose of the MenACWY control vaccine. Receptor source: an adult who received the MenACWY meningococcal vaccine as a control.

A single count supports this clone. V gene TRBV6-1 combines with J gene TRBJ1-2, with D unclear. Germline-derived CDR1 and CDR2 are MNHNS and SASEGT. CDR3 length equals 14 residues. V lost 5 bases and J 3 bases, leaving 13 bases between the germline ends. The CDR3 sequence: CASSYLPGDYGYTF. The CDR3 nucleotides are TGTGCCAGCAGTTATCTTCCGGGTGACTATGGCTACACCTTC.

V gene TRBV6-5 combines with J gene TRBJ1-6; the D gene is possibly TRBD1 (5 bases). Germline V gives CDR1 MNHEY, CDR2 SVGAGI. The V gene lost 0 bases and the J gene lost 7 bases, with 13 bases spanning the gap. There are 16 residues in the CDR3. The chain's CDR3 is CASSYSRGSGNSPLHF. CDR3 nucleotides: TGTGCCAGCAGTTACTCTCGGGGGAGTGGAAATTCACCCCTCCACTTT.

The V and J genes are TRBV6-5 and TRBJ2-2, with D unclear. V was trimmed by 2 bases and J by 4 bases, leaving 8 bases between them. The V gene's germline CDR1 is MNHEY and CDR2 SVGAGI. This CDR3 contains 14 residues. The CDR3 DNA reads as TGTGCCAGCAGTTACAGGTTGATCACCGGGGAGCTGTTTTTT. It translates to CASSYRLITGELFF.

V and J are TRBV6-1 and TRBJ1-2; TRBD1 matches at 9 bases. Germline V gene sequence: CDR1 MNHNS, CDR2 SASEGT. After removal of 4 bases from V and 4 bases from J, the junction contained 16 bases not matched to a gene. CDR3 length: 18 amino acids. This CDR3 reads CASSGGTSGQGTSYGYTF. CDR3 in DNA: TGTGCCAGCAGTGGGGGAACATCGGGACAGGGAACTTCCTATGGCTACACCTTC.

V usage is TRBV10-3 and J usage is TRBJ1-5; perhaps TRBD1 as D (5 bases). The V gene's germline CDR1 is ENHRY and CDR2 SYGVKD. V shed 0 bases and J shed 6 bases, with 9 bases lying between them. The CDR3 consists of 14 residues. In DNA form, the CDR3 reads TGTGCCATCAGTGAGTCAGGGGCCGGTCAGCCCCAGCATTTT. Its translation: CAISESGAGQPQHF.

This chain links TRBV6-5 with TRBJ2-7; D may correspond to TRBD1 or TRBD2 (5 bases each). The CDR3 sequence is 14 residues long. V was shortened by 2 bases and J by 2 bases, with 10 bases between the two germline ends. The germline V gene encodes CDR1 MNHEY and CDR2 SVGAGI. The CDR3 coding sequence is TGTGCCAGCAGTTACCACTGGGACCCCTACGAGCAGTACTTC. It is translated as CASSYHWDPYEQYF.

The J gene is TRBJ2-6, the V gene TRBV5-1, with D tentatively TRBD2 (6 bases). Germline V CDR1 and CDR2: SGHRS, YFSETQ. V lost 4 bases and J lost 0, with 17 bases in between. The CDR3 is made up of 18 amino acids. CDR3 bases: TGCGCCAGCAGCGGGGGTTCCGGGACTTACTCTGGGGCCAACGTCCTGACTTTC. It codes for CASSGGSGTYSGANVLTF.